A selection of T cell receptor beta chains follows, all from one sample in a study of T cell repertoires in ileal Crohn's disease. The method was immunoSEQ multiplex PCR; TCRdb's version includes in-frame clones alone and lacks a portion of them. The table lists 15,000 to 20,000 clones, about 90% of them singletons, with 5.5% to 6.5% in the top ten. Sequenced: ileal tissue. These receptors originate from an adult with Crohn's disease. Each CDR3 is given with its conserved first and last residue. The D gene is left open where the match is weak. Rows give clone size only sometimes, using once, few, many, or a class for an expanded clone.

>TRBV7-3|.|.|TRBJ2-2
CASSPPGLLGAGELFF
TGTGCCAGCAGCCCACCGGGACTCCTAGGGGCCGGGGAGCTGTTTTTT
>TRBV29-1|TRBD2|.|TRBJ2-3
CSVELAGTTDTQYF
TGCAGCGTTGAACTAGCGGGAACGACAGATACGCAGTATTTT
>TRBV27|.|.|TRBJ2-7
CASSPLGGTYEQYF
TGTGCCAGCAGTCCCCTGGGGGGTACCTACGAGCAGTACTTC
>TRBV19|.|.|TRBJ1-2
CASSINRAGYTF
TGTGCCAGTAGTATTAACAGGGCTGGCTACACCTTC
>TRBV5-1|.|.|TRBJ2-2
CASSLTATGDTGELFF
TGCGCCAGCAGCTTGACCGCGACAGGAGACACCGGGGAGCTGTTTTTT
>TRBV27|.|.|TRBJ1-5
CASSLGATASNQPQHF
TGTGCCAGCAGTTTGGGCGCTACCGCTAGCAATCAGCCCCAGCATTTT
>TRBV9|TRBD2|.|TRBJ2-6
CASSSPLGLAEAGANVLTF
TGTGCCAGCAGCTCCCCACTCGGGCTAGCGGAAGCTGGGGCCAACGTCCTGACTTTC
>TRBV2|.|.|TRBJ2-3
CASKFGRGTDTQYF
TGTGCCAGCAAATTTGGCAGGGGAACAGATACGCAGTATTTT
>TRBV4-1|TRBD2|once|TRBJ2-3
CASSQDNLRRGATDTQYF
TGCGCCAGCAGCCAAGATAACCTGAGGCGGGGGGCTACAGATACGCAGTATTTT
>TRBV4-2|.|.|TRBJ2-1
CASSQEGDLFF
TGTGCCAGCAGCCAAGAAGGGGACTTGTTCTTC
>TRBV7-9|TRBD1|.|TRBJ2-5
CASSLVPGGETQYF
TGTGCCAGCAGCTTAGTTCCAGGGGGAGAGACCCAGTACTTC
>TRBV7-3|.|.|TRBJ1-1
CASSFGGVTEAFF
TGTGCCAGCAGCTTCGGGGGAGTGACGGAAGCTTTCTTT
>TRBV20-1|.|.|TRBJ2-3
CSASYWDTQYF
TGCAGTGCTAGTTACTGGGATACGCAGTATTTT
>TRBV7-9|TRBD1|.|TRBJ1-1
CASSSTGMNTEAFF
TGTGCCAGCAGTTCGACAGGGATGAACACTGAAGCTTTCTTT
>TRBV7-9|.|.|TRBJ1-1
CASTLYAGYGEAFF
TGTGCCAGCACCCTATACGCAGGGTACGGTGAAGCTTTCTTT
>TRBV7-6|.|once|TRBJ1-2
CASSLVGGPTGGGYTF
TGTGCCAGCAGCTTAGTAGGCGGTCCTACTGGAGGGGGCTACACCTTC
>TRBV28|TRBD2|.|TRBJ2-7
CASTSGTSYEQYF
TGTGCCAGCACTAGCGGAACCTCCTACGAGCAGTACTTC
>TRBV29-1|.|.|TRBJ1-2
CSVEGGYGYTF
TGCAGCGTTGAAGGAGGATATGGCTACACCTTC
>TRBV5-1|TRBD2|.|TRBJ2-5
CASSSGTSGRGEETQYF
TGCGCCAGCAGTTCCGGGACTAGCGGGAGGGGGGAAGAGACCCAGTACTTC
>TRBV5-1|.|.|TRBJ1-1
CASSLEQMNTEAFF
TGCGCCAGCAGCTTGGAACAGATGAACACTGAAGCTTTCTTT
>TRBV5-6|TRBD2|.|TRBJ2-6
CASRPPLSGGTSGANVLTF
TGTGCCAGCAGGCCTCCCTTATCGGGGGGAACCTCTGGGGCCAACGTCCTGACTTTC
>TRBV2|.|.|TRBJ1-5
CASSEGQSNQPQHF
TGTGCCAGCAGTGAAGGACAAAGCAATCAGCCCCAGCATTTT
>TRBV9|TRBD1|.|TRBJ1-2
CASSVSPGQGVGGYTF
TGTGCCAGCAGCGTATCTCCGGGACAGGGGGTTGGTGGCTACACCTTC
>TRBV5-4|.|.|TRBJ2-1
CASSGVWAGSGNEQFF
TGTGCCAGCAGCGGCGTTTGGGCCGGGAGCGGCAATGAGCAGTTCTTC
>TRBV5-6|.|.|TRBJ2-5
CASSSKRETQYF
TGTGCCAGCAGCTCTAAAAGAGAGACCCAGTACTTC
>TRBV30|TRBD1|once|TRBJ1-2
CAWSVTGGITF
TGTGCCTGGAGTGTCACAGGGGGCATCACCTTC
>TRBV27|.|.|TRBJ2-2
CASMDRLNTGELFF
TGTGCCAGCATGGACAGATTAAACACCGGGGAGCTGTTTTTT
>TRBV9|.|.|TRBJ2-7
CASSVGDSSFGEQYF
TGTGCCAGCAGCGTAGGAGACTCGTCCTTCGGGGAGCAGTACTTC
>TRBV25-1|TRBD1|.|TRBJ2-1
CASSAIDPGQSYNEQFF
TGTGCCAGCAGTGCCATTGATCCGGGACAGTCTTACAATGAGCAGTTCTTC
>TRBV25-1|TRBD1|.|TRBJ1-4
CASSDRPGQGNDEKLFF
TGTGCCAGCAGTGATCGTCCGGGACAGGGGAATGATGAAAAACTGTTTTTT
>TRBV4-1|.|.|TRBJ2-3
CASSPRLADTQYF
TGCGCCAGCAGCCCAAGACTAGCAGATACGCAGTATTTT
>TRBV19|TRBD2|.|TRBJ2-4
CASMGLAGAGGIQYF
TGTGCCAGTATGGGACTAGCGGGAGCTGGGGGCATTCAGTACTTC
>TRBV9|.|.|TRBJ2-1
CASSPHRSAEQFF
TGTGCCAGCAGCCCACACCGTTCTGCTGAGCAGTTCTTC
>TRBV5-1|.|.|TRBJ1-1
CASSFPENTEAFF
TGCGCCAGCAGCTTTCCAGAGAACACTGAAGCTTTCTTT
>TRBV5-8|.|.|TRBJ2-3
CASSLGSSGAGSTDTQYF
TGTGCCAGCAGCTTGGGCTCCTCTGGAGCGGGCAGCACAGATACGCAGTATTTT
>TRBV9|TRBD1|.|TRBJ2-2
CASSDDRVNTGELFF
TGTGCCAGCAGCGACGACAGGGTGAACACCGGGGAGCTGTTTTTT
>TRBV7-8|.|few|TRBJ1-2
CASSLASVGRGYTF
TGTGCCAGCAGCTTAGCTTCTGTAGGGAGGGGCTACACCTTC
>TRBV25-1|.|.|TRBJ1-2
CASSVLAGYTF
TGTGCCAGCAGTGTACTAGCCGGCTACACCTTC
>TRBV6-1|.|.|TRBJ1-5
CASIFGTAGWTPQHF
TGTGCCAGCATTTTCGGGACTGCGGGATGGACGCCCCAGCATTTT
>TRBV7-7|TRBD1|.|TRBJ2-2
CASSPRGGQSTGELFF
TGTGCTAGCAGCCCCAGAGGGGGACAGAGCACCGGGGAGCTGTTTTTT
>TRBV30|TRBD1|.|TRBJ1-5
CAWSLGTGNQPQHF
TGTGCCTGGAGTCTCGGGACAGGGAATCAGCCCCAGCATTTT
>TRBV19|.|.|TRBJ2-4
CASSAAAKNIQYF
TGTGCCAGTAGTGCGGCGGCCAAAAACATTCAGTACTTC
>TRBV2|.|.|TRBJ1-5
CASNRVPNQPQHF
TGTGCCAGCAACAGGGTACCCAATCAGCCCCAGCATTTT
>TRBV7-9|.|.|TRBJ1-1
CASSPPGGSQTEAFF
TGTGCCAGCAGCCCCCCGGGAGGCAGTCAAACTGAAGCTTTCTTT
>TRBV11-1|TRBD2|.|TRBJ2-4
CASSKTSGRARNIQYF
TGTGCCAGCAGCAAGACTAGCGGGAGGGCCAGAAACATTCAGTACTTC
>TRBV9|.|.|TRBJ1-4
CASSVATDKNEKLFF
TGTGCCAGCAGCGTAGCTACAGACAAAAATGAAAAACTGTTTTTT
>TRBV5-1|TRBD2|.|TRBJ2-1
CASSPGLSGIDEQFF
TGCGCCAGCAGCCCCGGTCTTAGCGGGATCGATGAGCAGTTCTTC
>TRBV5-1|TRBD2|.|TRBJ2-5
CASSLGLAVGETQYF
TGCGCCAGCAGCTTGGGACTAGCTGTCGGTGAGACCCAGTACTTC
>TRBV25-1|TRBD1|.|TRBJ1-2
CASIKTGTAHGYTF
TGTGCCAGCATCAAGACAGGGACCGCTCATGGCTACACCTTC
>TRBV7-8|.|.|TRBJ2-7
CASSLRPTSSRYEQYF
TGTGCCAGCAGCTTGCGCCCGACTAGTTCGCGCTACGAGCAGTACTTC
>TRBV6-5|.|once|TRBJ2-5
CASSPEPGGWETQYF
TGTGCCAGCAGCCCCGAACCCGGGGGATGGGAGACCCAGTACTTC
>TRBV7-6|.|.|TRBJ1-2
CASSLARSPEWGYTF
TGTGCCAGCAGCTTAGCGAGATCCCCTGAGTGGGGCTACACCTTC
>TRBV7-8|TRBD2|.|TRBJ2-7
CASSSRLGLAGIYEQYF
TGTGCCAGCAGCTCCCGCCTCGGGCTAGCGGGAATCTACGAGCAGTACTTC
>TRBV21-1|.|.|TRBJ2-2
CASRHLVSSGANTGELFF
TGTGCCAGCAGACATCTCGTAAGTAGCGGGGCGAACACCGGGGAGCTGTTTTTT
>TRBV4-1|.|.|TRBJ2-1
CASDNAYNEQFF
TGCGCCAGCGACAACGCCTACAATGAGCAGTTCTTC
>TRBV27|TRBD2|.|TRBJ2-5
CASSLEASGRAETQYF
TGTGCCAGCAGTTTAGAGGCTAGCGGGAGGGCCGAGACCCAGTACTTC
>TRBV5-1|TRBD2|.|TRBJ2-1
CASSFLAGENEQFF
TGCGCCAGCAGCTTCCTAGCGGGAGAAAATGAGCAGTTCTTC